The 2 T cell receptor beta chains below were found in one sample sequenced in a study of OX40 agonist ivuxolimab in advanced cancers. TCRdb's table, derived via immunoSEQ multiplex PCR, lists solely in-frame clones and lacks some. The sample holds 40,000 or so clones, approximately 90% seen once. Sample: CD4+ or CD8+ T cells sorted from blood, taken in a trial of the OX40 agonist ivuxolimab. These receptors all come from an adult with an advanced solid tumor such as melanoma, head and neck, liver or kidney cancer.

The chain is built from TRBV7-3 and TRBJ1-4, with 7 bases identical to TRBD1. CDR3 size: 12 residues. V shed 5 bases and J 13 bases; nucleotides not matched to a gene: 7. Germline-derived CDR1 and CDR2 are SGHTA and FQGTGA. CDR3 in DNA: TGTGCCAGCAGCGATAAGGACAGGAGACTGTTTTTT. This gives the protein CASSDKDRRLFF. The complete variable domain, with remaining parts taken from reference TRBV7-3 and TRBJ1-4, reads GAGVSQTPSNKVTEKGKYVELRCDPISGHTALYWYRQSLGQGPEFLIYFQGTGAADDSGLPNDRFFAVRPEGSVSTLKIQRTERGDSAVYLCASSDKDRRLFFGSGTQLSVL.

This CDR3 reads CASSYSSQPQHF. The DNA of the CDR3 is TGTGCCAGCAGTTACTCGTCACAGCCCCAGCATTTT. The chain couples TRBV6-5 to TRBJ1-5; D unclear. The CDR3 is made up of 12 amino acids. V dropped 0 bases and J dropped 7 bases, with 4 bases sitting between them. From germline, CDR1 is MNHEY and CDR2 SVGAGI.